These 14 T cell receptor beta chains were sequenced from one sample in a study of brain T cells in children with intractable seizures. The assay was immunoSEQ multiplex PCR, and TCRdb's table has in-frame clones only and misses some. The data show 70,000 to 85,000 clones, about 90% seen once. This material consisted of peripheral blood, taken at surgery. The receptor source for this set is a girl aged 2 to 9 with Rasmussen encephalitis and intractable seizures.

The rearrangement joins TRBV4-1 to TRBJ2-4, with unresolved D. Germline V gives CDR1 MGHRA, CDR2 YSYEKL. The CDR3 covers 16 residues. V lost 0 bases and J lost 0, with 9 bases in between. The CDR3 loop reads CASSQDRLLAKNIQYF. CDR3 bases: TGCGCCAGCAGCCAAGATCGTTTGCTAGCCAAAAACATTCAGTACTTC.

CDR3 DNA: TGTGCCAGCAGTTACTCGACGGCCGCGGGTGGCTACACCTTC. Protein: CASSYSTAAGGYTF. V gene TRBV6-5 combines with J gene TRBJ1-2, with D unresolved. The V gene lost 0 bases and the J gene lost 7 bases, with 12 bases spanning the gap. From germline, CDR1 is MNHEY and CDR2 SVGAGI. The length of the CDR3 is 14 residues.

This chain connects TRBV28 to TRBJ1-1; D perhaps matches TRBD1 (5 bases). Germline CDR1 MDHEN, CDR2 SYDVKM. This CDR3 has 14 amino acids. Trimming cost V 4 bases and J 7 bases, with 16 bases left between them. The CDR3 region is CASSSGGEAIEAFF. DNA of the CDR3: TGTGCCAGCAGTTCGGGGGGAGAGGCAATTGAAGCTTTCTTT.

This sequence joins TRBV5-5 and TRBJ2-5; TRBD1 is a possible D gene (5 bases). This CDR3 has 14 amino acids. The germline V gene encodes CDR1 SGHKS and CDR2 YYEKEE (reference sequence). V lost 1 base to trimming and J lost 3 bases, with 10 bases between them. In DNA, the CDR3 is TGTGCCAGCAGCTTGACAGGATTCGAAGAGACCCAGTACTTC. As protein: CASSLTGFEETQYF.

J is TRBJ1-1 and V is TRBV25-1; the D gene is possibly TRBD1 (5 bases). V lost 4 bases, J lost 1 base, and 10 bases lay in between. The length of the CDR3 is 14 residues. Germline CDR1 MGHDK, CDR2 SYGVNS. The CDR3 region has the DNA TGTGCCAGCAGTGGTTTGGGGACGAACACTGAAGCTTTCTTT. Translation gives CASSGLGTNTEAFF.

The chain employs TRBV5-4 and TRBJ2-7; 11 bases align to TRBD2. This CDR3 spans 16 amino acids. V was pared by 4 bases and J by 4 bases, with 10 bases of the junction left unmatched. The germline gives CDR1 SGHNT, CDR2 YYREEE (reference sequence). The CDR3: CASSPGGTSGSYEQYF. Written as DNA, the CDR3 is TGTGCCAGCAGCCCTGGCGGGACTAGCGGATCATACGAGCAGTACTTC.

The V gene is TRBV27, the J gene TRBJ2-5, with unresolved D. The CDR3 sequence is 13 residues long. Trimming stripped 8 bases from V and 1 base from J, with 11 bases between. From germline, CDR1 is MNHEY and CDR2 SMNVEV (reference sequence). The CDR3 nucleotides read TGTGCCAGCGCAGGAACGACCCAAGAGACCCAGTACTTC. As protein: CASAGTTQETQYF.

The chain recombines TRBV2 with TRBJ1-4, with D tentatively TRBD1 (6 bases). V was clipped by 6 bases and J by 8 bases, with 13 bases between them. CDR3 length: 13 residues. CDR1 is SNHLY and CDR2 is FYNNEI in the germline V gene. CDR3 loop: CASRGQGREKLFF. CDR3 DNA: TGTGCCAGCAGGGGGCAGGGGAGGGAAAAACTGTTTTTT.

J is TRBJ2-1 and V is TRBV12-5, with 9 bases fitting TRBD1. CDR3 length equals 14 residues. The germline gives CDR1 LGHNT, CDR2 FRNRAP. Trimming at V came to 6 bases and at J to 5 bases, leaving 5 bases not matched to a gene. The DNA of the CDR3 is TGTGCTAGTGGCAAATGGACAGGGGACAATGAGCAGTTCTTC. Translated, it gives CASGKWTGDNEQFF. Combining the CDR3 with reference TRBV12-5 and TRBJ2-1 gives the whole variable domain DARVTQTPRHKVTEMGQEVTMRCQPILGHNTVFWYRQTMMQGLELLAYFRNRAPLDDSGMPKDRFSAEMPDATLATLKIQPSEPRDSAVYFCASGKWTGDNEQFFGPGTRLTVL.

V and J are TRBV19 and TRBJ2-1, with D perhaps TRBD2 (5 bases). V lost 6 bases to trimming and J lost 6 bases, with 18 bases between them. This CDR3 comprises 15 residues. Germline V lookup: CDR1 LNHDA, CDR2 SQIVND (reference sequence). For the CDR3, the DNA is TGTGCCAGTAGCCCCACCGCGCGGGCAGGCAATGAGCAGTTCTTC. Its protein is CASSPTARAGNEQFF.

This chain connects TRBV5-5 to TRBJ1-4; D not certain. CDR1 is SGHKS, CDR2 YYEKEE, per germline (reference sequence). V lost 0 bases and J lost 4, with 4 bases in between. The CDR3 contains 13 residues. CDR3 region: CASSLVLNEKLFF. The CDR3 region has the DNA TGTGCCAGCAGCTTGGTACTTAATGAAAAACTGTTTTTT.

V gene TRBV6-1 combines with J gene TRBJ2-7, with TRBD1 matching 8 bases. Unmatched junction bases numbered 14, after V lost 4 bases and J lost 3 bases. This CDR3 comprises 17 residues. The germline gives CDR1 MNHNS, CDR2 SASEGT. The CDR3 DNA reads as TGTGCCAGCAGTGTGATGCCGTTGGGACAGGCGATCTACGAGCAGTACTTC. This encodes CASSVMPLGQAIYEQYF.

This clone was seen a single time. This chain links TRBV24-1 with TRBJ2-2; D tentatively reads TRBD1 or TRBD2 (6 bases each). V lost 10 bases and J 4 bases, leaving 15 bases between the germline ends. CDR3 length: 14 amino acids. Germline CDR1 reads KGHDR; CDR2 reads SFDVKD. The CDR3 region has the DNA TGTGCCACGGGGGCCGGGGGTCGCACCGGGGAGCTGTTTTTT. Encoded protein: CATGAGGRTGELFF.

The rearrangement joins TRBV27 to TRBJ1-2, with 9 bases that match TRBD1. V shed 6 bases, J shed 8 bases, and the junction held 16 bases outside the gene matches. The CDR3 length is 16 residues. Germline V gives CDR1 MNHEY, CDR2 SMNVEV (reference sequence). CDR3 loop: CASSPVRDRVVEGYTF. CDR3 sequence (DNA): TGTGCCAGCAGCCCAGTCCGGGACAGGGTTGTGGAAGGCTACACCTTC.